These T cell receptor beta chains were read from a single sample in a study of blood T cell repertoires in COVID-19. Only in-frame clones appear in the TCRdb table, and some are missing; sequencing was by immunoSEQ multiplex PCR. The table shows around 320,000 clones, with about nine tenths occurring only once. Input material: peripheral blood. The receptors were sampled from a man aged 18 to 29 with active or convalescent COVID-19. Both conserved end residues are part of each CDR3. The order of the fields is clone size, J gene, D gene, V gene, CDR3 protein, CDR3 DNA. A D gene is named only where the DNA matches it firmly. Clone size is given for some rows only: seen once, a few or many times, or a class if the clone is expanded.

-,TRBJ2-3,-,TRBV7-7,CASSLGRTDTQYF,TGTGCCAGCAGCTTAGGGCGCACAGATACGCAGTATTTT
-,TRBJ1-2,-,TRBV20-1,CSATDPVSYTF,TGCAGTGCTACAGACCCAGTGAGCTACACCTTC
-,TRBJ1-1,-,TRBV6-1,CASSEGIDRNTEAFF,TGTGCCAGCAGTGAGGGGATAGACAGGAACACTGAAGCTTTCTTT
-,TRBJ1-2,-,TRBV11-3,CASSFGGGYGYTF,TGTGCCAGCAGCTTTGGGGGGGGCTATGGCTACACCTTC
-,TRBJ1-5,TRBD1,TRBV7-2,CASSPGGTLWGNQPQHF,TGTGCCAGCAGCCCAGGGGGAACTCTTTGGGGCAATCAGCCCCAGCATTTT
once,TRBJ1-6,-,TRBV12-3/TRBV12-4,CASSDLGGLTLHF,TGTGCCAGCAGTGACCTGGGGGGATTAACCCTCCACTTT
once,TRBJ2-3,-,TRBV5-1,CASSFGRVFDTQYF,TGCGCCAGCAGCTTCGGCAGGGTCTTCGATACGCAGTATTTT
-,TRBJ1-2,-,TRBV3-1/TRBV3-2,CASSQVLTTHYGYTF,TGTGCCAGCAGCCAAGTCCTAACCACTCACTATGGCTACACCTTC
-,TRBJ1-1,-,TRBV7-8,CASSLVQTEAFF,TGTGCCAGCAGCTTAGTGCAGACTGAAGCTTTCTTT
few,TRBJ1-6,TRBD1,TRBV18,CASSPTGADSPLHF,TGTGCCAGCTCACCGACAGGGGCGGATTCACCCCTCCACTTT
-,TRBJ2-3,-,TRBV2,CASMRGGPTDTQYF,TGTGCCAGCATGAGGGGGGGGCCGACAGATACGCAGTATTTT
-,TRBJ1-4,-,TRBV6-5,CASSSTVPTNEKLFF,TGTGCCAGCAGTTCGACAGTTCCAACTAATGAAAAACTGTTTTTT
-,TRBJ1-6,-,TRBV6-7,CASSYSDLSGVVNNSPLHF,TGTGCCAGCAGTTACTCAGACTTAAGCGGGGTCGTGAATAATTCACCCCTCCACTTT
-,TRBJ2-7,TRBD2,TRBV7-6,CASSLEGTSGSEQYF,TGTGCCAGCAGCTTAGAGGGGACTAGCGGGAGCGAGCAGTACTTC
-,TRBJ1-2,-,TRBV20-1,CSASSPDGYTF,TGCAGTGCTTCCTCCCCGGATGGCTACACCTTC
-,TRBJ2-7,-,TRBV5-5,CASSQRGAYEQYF,TGTGCCAGCAGCCAACGCGGGGCGTACGAGCAGTACTTC
-,TRBJ2-7,TRBD2,TRBV5-1,CASSQGLAGVYEQYF,TGCGCCAGCAGCCAAGGACTAGCGGGAGTTTACGAGCAGTACTTC
-,TRBJ2-7,-,TRBV18,CASSPLLTASYEQYF,TGTGCCAGCTCCCCCCTATTGACAGCCTCCTACGAGCAGTACTTC
-,TRBJ2-3,TRBD2,TRBV27,CASSLLSSGRKGTDTQYF,TGTGCCAGCAGTCTACTTTCTAGCGGGAGGAAAGGCACAGATACGCAGTATTTT
-,TRBJ1-6,-,TRBV21-1,CASSNHLIPGQINSPLHF,TGTGCCAGCAGCAATCACCTGATTCCGGGACAGATTAATTCACCCCTCCACTTT
-,TRBJ2-3,TRBD2,TRBV27,CASRRLAGGNTDTQYF,TGTGCCAGCAGGAGACTAGCGGGAGGGAACACAGATACGCAGTATTTT